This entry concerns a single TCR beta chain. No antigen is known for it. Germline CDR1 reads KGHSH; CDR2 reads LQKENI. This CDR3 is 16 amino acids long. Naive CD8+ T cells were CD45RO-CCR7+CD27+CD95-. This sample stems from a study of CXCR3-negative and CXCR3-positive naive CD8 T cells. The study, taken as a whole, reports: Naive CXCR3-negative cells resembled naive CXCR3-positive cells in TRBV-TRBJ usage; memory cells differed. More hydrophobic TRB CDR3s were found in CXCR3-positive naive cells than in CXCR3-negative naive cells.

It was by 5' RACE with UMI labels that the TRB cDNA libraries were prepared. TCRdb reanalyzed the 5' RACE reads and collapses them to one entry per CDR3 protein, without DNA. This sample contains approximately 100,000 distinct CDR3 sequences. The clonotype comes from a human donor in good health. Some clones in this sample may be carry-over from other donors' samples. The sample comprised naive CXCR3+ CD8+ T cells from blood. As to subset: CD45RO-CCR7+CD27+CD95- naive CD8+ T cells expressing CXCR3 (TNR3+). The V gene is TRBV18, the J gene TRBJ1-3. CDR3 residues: CASSPTSVKYEATIYF.